Reported below is one T cell receptor beta chain. V was clipped by 6 bases and J by 0 bases, with 15 bases between them. Germline V gene lookup returns CDR1 MNHEY and CDR2 SMNVEV (reference sequence). This CDR3 comprises 16 residues. Patients at the Seattle site were enrolled during active infection and followed longitudinally. In the original analysis: Nucleated cell number was recorded as an estimate derived from reference gene primer amplification. This table comes from immunoSEQ multiplex PCR, and its TCRdb copy is limited to in-frame clones, with some not included. The DNA was the basis for D and trimming; V, J and clone size are from that table. The sample has more than 200,000 clones; around 86% are singletons. These data originate in a study of blood T cell repertoires in COVID-19. Whole-study context: The analysed material was cDNA or gDNA that came from T cells, B-cell-depleted T cells, or PBMCs.

The clonotype was recovered from a woman aged 50 to 60 with COVID-19, enrolled during active disease. The material sequenced was peripheral blood. V gene TRBV27 combines with J gene TRBJ2-1; D possibly corresponds to TRBD2 (6 bases). The DNA for the CDR3 is TGTGCCAGCAGGCCAGGCGCCGGGGGCTCCTACAATGAGCAGTTCTTC. Encoded protein: CASRPGAGGSYNEQFF.